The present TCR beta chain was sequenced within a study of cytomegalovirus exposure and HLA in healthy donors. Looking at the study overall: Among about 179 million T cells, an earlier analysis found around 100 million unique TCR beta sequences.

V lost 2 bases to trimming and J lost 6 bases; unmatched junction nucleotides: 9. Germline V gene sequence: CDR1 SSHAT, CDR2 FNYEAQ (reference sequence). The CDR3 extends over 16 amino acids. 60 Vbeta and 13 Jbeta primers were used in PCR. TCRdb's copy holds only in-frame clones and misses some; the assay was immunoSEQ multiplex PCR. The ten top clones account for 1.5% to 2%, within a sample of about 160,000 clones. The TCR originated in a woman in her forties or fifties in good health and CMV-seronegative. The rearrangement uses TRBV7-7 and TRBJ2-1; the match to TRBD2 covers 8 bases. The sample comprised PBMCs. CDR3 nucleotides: TGTGCCAGCAGCTTATTCGGCGGGAGGCGTGCCAATGAGCAGTTCTTC. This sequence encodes CASSLFGGRRANEQFF.